The rows below give T cell receptor beta chains drawn from one sample of a study of blood T cell repertoires in COVID-19. The data were produced by immunoSEQ multiplex PCR, yet TCRdb's version contains in-frame clones alone and is incomplete. The top ten clones hold 1.1% of a sample with roughly 300,000 clones, 75% to 95% of them seen once. Sequences were obtained from PBMCs or T cells enriched from blood (not recorded which). The receptors were sampled from a woman in her 30s who had recovered from COVID-19. The CDR3 runs from the conserved cysteine through the conserved F or W. Each record gives: J gene, D gene, V gene, clone size, CDR3 protein, CDR3 DNA. A D gene is named only where the DNA matches it firmly. The listing skips clone size in some rows; elsewhere it reads once, few, many or a size class.

TRBJ1-1 TRBD1 TRBV6-5 - CASSWTGNMAEAFF TGTGCCAGCAGCTGGACAGGGAACATGGCTGAAGCTTTCTTT
TRBJ2-1 TRBD2 TRBV27 - CASSRLAGGNWDEQFF TGTGCCAGCAGTAGACTAGCGGGAGGGAATTGGGATGAGCAGTTCTTC
TRBJ1-3 - TRBV2 - CASTRGRSSGNTIYF TGTGCCAGCACCAGGGGTCGTAGCTCTGGAAACACCATATATTTT
TRBJ1-4 - TRBV9 - CASSVVPEEKLFF TGTGCCAGCAGCGTAGTCCCGGAGGAAAAACTGTTTTTT
TRBJ2-1 TRBD2 TRBV5-6 - CASSSGLTNEQFF TGTGCCAGCAGTTCGGGACTAACTAATGAGCAGTTCTTC
TRBJ2-3 TRBD2 TRBV30 - CAWAPRTSGRLFTDTQYF TGTGCCTGGGCTCCGAGGACTAGCGGGAGGCTCTTCACAGATACGCAGTATTTT
TRBJ2-1 TRBD2 TRBV4-1 - CASSQDPSFASGQYNEQFF TGCGCCAGCAGCCAAGATCCCTCTTTCGCTAGCGGACAATACAATGAGCAGTTCTTC
TRBJ2-7 - TRBV23-1 - CASSQSAGDYEQYF TGCGCCAGCAGTCAATCGGCCGGAGACTACGAGCAGTACTTC
TRBJ1-1 TRBD1 TRBV27 - CASSLTGGRNTEAFF TGTGCCAGCAGTTTGACAGGGGGCCGAAACACTGAAGCTTTCTTT
TRBJ2-7 - TRBV6-2/TRBV6-3 - CASSYRLDGQYF TGTGCCAGCAGCTATAGACTCGATGGGCAGTACTTC
TRBJ2-7 TRBD1 TRBV30 - CAWSLTGDEQYF TGTGCCTGGAGTTTGACAGGGGACGAGCAGTACTTC
TRBJ2-1 - TRBV11-2 - CASSPLYAYNEQFF TGTGCCAGCAGCCCCCTATATGCCTACAATGAGCAGTTCTTC
TRBJ1-5 TRBD1 TRBV5-8 - CASSGRGRQPQHF TGTGCCAGCAGCGGCAGGGGGAGGCAGCCCCAGCATTTT
TRBJ1-5 TRBD1 TRBV30 - CAWREKGQGVNQPQHF TGTGCCTGGAGGGAAAAGGGACAGGGGGTCAATCAGCCCCAGCATTTT
TRBJ2-1 TRBD2 TRBV7-8 - CASSPTSGRKNEQFF TGTGCCAGCAGCCCGACTAGCGGGAGAAAGAATGAGCAGTTCTTC
TRBJ1-6 TRBD1 TRBV7-9 - CASSLASGQGNSPLHF TGTGCCAGCAGCTTGGCCTCTGGACAGGGAAATTCACCCCTCCACTTT
TRBJ2-3 TRBD1 TRBV11-2 - CASRPGTGGTDTQYF TGTGCCAGCAGGCCCGGGACAGGGGGCACAGATACGCAGTATTTT
TRBJ2-2 TRBD1 TRBV3-1/TRBV3-2 few CASSPGDRVLGGDTGELFF TGTGCCAGCAGCCCTGGGGACAGGGTTTTAGGGGGGGACACCGGGGAGCTGTTTTTT
TRBJ1-4 - TRBV5-1 - CASSLPGMGEKLFF TGCGCCAGCAGCTTGCCGGGAATGGGTGAAAAACTGTTTTTT
TRBJ2-5 TRBD1 TRBV28 - CASSVRQGTLQETQYF TGTGCCAGCAGTGTCAGACAGGGAACTCTACAAGAGACCCAGTACTTC
TRBJ2-1 TRBD1 TRBV28 - CASTGGQGWYNEQFF TGTGCCAGCACCGGTGGACAGGGATGGTACAATGAGCAGTTCTTC
TRBJ1-1 - TRBV4-2 - CASSQDGSGWGTEAFF TGTGCCAGCAGCCAAGATGGGAGCGGCTGGGGCACTGAAGCTTTCTTT
TRBJ2-7 - TRBV7-9 - CASSLWTKPYEQYF TGTGCCAGCAGCCTCTGGACTAAGCCCTACGAGCAGTACTTC
TRBJ2-2 TRBD1 TRBV4-3 few CASSQRTGGALGTGELFF TGCGCCAGCAGCCAACGGACAGGGGGCGCACTGGGCACCGGGGAGCTGTTTTTT
TRBJ2-7 - TRBV2 - CASSPGLNYEQYF TGTGCCAGCAGTCCGGGACTGAACTACGAGCAGTACTTC
TRBJ2-3 - TRBV27 - CASSSNPGSYTQYF TGTGCCAGCAGTTCAAATCCAGGGTCATATACGCAGTATTTT
TRBJ2-1 - TRBV30 - CAWAQAGTNYNEQFF TGTGCCTGGGCCCAAGCGGGGACAAACTACAATGAGCAGTTCTTC
TRBJ1-5 TRBD1 TRBV15 - CATRQGANQPQHF TGTGCCACCCGACAGGGGGCCAATCAGCCCCAGCATTTT
TRBJ2-1 TRBD2 TRBV12-5 once CASGLVLAGGGSSYNEQFF TGTGCTAGTGGTTTGGTACTAGCGGGAGGAGGGAGCTCCTACAATGAGCAGTTCTTC
TRBJ2-3 - TRBV6-4 - CASSLFPQDTQYF TGTGCCAGCAGTTTATTCCCCCAGGATACGCAGTATTTT
TRBJ2-7 - TRBV7-9 - CASSWHQAYEQYF TGTGCCAGCAGCTGGCACCAAGCCTACGAGCAGTACTTC
TRBJ2-1 - TRBV9 - CASSVGPAADWNEQFF TGTGCCAGCAGCGTAGGTCCAGCCGCCGACTGGAATGAGCAGTTCTTC
TRBJ2-2 TRBD2 TRBV7-3 - CASSLTRTSETGELFF TGTGCCAGCAGCTTAACCCGGACTAGCGAGACCGGGGAGCTGTTTTTT
TRBJ2-3 TRBD1 TRBV6-2/TRBV6-3 - CASSPGGYGTDTQYF TGTGCCAGCAGTCCAGGGGGTTATGGCACAGATACGCAGTATTTT
TRBJ1-5 - TRBV15 - CATSVPGGNQPQHF TGTGCCACCAGCGTTCCAGGGGGCAATCAGCCCCAGCATTTT
TRBJ2-1 TRBD2 TRBV9 - CASSVELAGVGEQFF TGTGCCAGCAGCGTAGAACTAGCGGGAGTGGGTGAGCAGTTCTTC
TRBJ2-3 TRBD1 TRBV7-3 - CASSPLPGQGTDTQYF TGTGCCAGCAGCCCACTACCGGGACAGGGCACAGATACGCAGTATTTT
TRBJ2-1 TRBD2 TRBV6-6 - CASSYSTSGYNEQFF TGTGCCAGCAGTTACTCGACTAGCGGTTACAATGAGCAGTTCTTC
TRBJ2-1 TRBD1 TRBV5-1 - CASSSQGVQQFF TGCGCCAGCAGCTCACAGGGGGTTCAGCAGTTCTTC
TRBJ1-5 TRBD1 TRBV19 - CASSPGQGAKQPQHF TGTGCCAGTAGTCCAGGACAGGGGGCAAAACAGCCCCAGCATTTT
TRBJ2-7 TRBD2 TRBV9 - CASRKTSGRAYEQYF TGTGCCAGCAGAAAAACTAGCGGGAGGGCCTACGAGCAGTACTTC
TRBJ2-7 TRBD1 TRBV20-1 few CSARDLAGGYF TGCAGTGCTAGAGATTTGGCAGGGGGGTACTTC
TRBJ2-6 - TRBV27 few CASSPTALSGANVLTF TGTGCCAGCAGTCCGACAGCACTCTCTGGGGCCAACGTCCTGACTTTC
TRBJ2-1 TRBD2 TRBV19 - CASTYIAGGRHLTNTNEQFF TGTGCCAGTACCTATATAGCGGGAGGCCGTCACCTTACGAACACCAATGAGCAGTTCTTC
TRBJ2-3 TRBD2 TRBV5-1 - CASSSTSGRPTDTQYF TGCGCCAGCAGCTCGACTAGCGGGAGACCCACAGATACGCAGTATTTT
TRBJ2-2 TRBD1 TRBV11-2 - CASSFPRQGRAGELFF TGTGCCAGCAGCTTTCCCAGACAGGGACGTGCCGGGGAGCTGTTTTTT
TRBJ1-2 TRBD1 TRBV27 - CASSFGTAGYGYTF TGTGCCAGCAGTTTCGGGACAGCCGGCTATGGCTACACCTTC